This T cell receptor beta chain was sequenced for a study of T cells in women clearing cervical HPV infection. This table comes from immunoSEQ multiplex PCR, and its TCRdb copy is limited to in-frame clones, with some not included. The sample's table shows under 20,000 clones. A word on this clone: The CDR3 extends 3 residues past the end of the read, so its final part is completed from the germline J gene.

The V end was cut by 6 bases, the J end by 2 bases, with 20 bases between. CDR3 length: 15 residues. The germline gives CDR1 DFQATT, CDR2 SNEGSKA (reference sequence). This clonotype was sampled from a woman between 18 and 69 years old with a cervical HPV16 infection that either progressed to CIN3+ or cleared (not recorded which). The J gene is TRBJ2-7, the V gene TRBV20-1; tentatively, D is TRBD1 (6 bases). Sequencing was done on a sample of blood buffy coat. The covered CDR3 bases are TGCAGTGCCGCACACTACAGGGTCCCGACCTACGAG. This codes for CSAAHYRVPTYE. The CDR3 as a whole reads CSAAHYRVPTYEQYF.